Each of the 32 T cell receptor beta chains below was sequenced from the same sample in a study of blood T cell repertoires in COVID-19. Clones were read by immunoSEQ multiplex PCR, and TCRdb kept only the in-frame ones, dropping some. The sample lists 90,000 to 110,000 clones, around four fifths occurring once. Source material: peripheral blood. The source is a woman aged 60-75 years with acute or convalescent COVID-19.

CDR3: CASSLGGLRSYEQYF. CDR3 sequence (DNA): TGTGCCAGCAGCCTCGGGGGGCTTCGATCCTACGAGCAGTACTTC. This chain connects TRBV7-2 to TRBJ2-7; tentative D call: TRBD2 (7 bases). V was cut by 5 bases and J by 1 base, with 15 bases left in between. Germline V gene lookup returns CDR1 SGHTA and CDR2 FQGNSA. This CDR3 comprises 15 residues. The full variable domain, with the rest looked up from reference TRBV7-2 and TRBJ2-7, is GAGVSQSPSNKVTEKGKDVELRCDPISGHTALYWYRQSLGQGLEFLIYFQGNSAPDKSGLPSDRFSAERTGGSVSTLTIQRTQQEDSAVYLCASSLGGLRSYEQYFGPGTRLTVT.

The chain combines TRBV9 with TRBJ2-5, with D perhaps TRBD1 (6 bases). The V end was cut by 4 bases, the J end by 5 bases, with 18 bases between. The CDR3 length is 15 residues. Germline V gene sequence: CDR1 SGDLS, CDR2 YYNGEE. The CDR3 sequence: CASSQGHLKGETQYF. The CDR3 DNA follows: TGTGCCAGCAGCCAGGGACATCTCAAGGGGGAGACCCAGTACTTC.

The chain joins TRBV2 to TRBJ2-7; D remains unclear. V was pared by 4 bases and J by 2 bases, with 12 bases between. The CDR3 has 14 amino acids. Per germline, CDR1 SNHLY and CDR2 FYNNEI. CDR3 sequence reads: CASSGGQIPYEQYF. The CDR3 region has the DNA TGTGCCAGCAGTGGTGGTCAGATACCCTACGAGCAGTACTTC. Supplemented by reference TRBV2 and TRBJ2-7, the full variable domain reads EPEVTQTPSHQVTQMGQEVILRCVPISNHLYFYWYRQILGQKVEFLVSFYNNEISEKSEIFDDQFSVERPDGSNFTLKIRSTKLEDSAMYFCASSGGQIPYEQYFGPGTRLTVT.

This rearrangement joins TRBV28 to TRBJ1-3; the D is unclear. Germline assignment: CDR1 MDHEN and CDR2 SYDVKM. V lost 6 bases to trimming and J lost 4 bases, with 16 bases between them. This CDR3 is 15 amino acids long. This CDR3 is CASSGPAGTGNTIYF. CDR3 DNA sequence: TGTGCCAGCAGCGGCCCGGCGGGTACAGGAAACACCATATATTTT.

The CDR3 loop is CASSLSTDTQYF. The CDR3 region has the DNA TGTGCCAGCAGCCTCTCCACAGATACGCAGTATTTT. The chain employs TRBV3-1 (or the pseudogene TRBV3-2) and TRBJ2-3; D is unresolved. Trimming removed 4 bases at V and 2 bases at J, with 4 bases between. This CDR3 is built from 12 residues. CDR1 LGHDT and CDR2 YNNKEL come from the germline V gene (reference sequence).

The chain uses TRBV3-1 (or the pseudogene TRBV3-2) and TRBJ2-7, with 8 bases fitting TRBD2. The V gene's germline CDR1 is LGHDT and CDR2 YNNKEL (reference sequence). Unmatched junction bases numbered 16, after V lost 1 base and J lost 5 bases. This CDR3 is built from 18 residues. The CDR3: CASSQVPFGGANGNEQYF. The CDR3 DNA reads as TGTGCCAGCAGCCAAGTCCCCTTCGGGGGGGCGAATGGTAACGAGCAGTACTTC.

This sequence joins TRBV11-1 and TRBJ2-7; D is possibly TRBD2 (5 bases). The germline CDR1 and CDR2 sequences are SGHAT and FQDESV (reference sequence). V dropped 2 bases and J dropped 2 bases, with 13 bases sitting between them. This CDR3 contains 15 residues. The CDR3 nucleotides are TGTGCCAGCAGCTTATCATCCGGGATTGCCTACGAGCAGTACTTC. Its translation is CASSLSSGIAYEQYF.

In its sample, this clone was seen once. The rearrangement links TRBV30 to TRBJ2-7; weak D call: TRBD2 (5 bases). This CDR3 is 11 amino acids long. Germline loops: CDR1 GTSNPN, CDR2 SVGIG (reference sequence). CDR3 protein: CALSRGYEQYF. As DNA, the CDR3 is TGTGCTTTAAGCCGGGGCTACGAGCAGTACTTC. Filled out from reference TRBV30 and TRBJ2-7, the complete variable domain reads SQTIHQWPATLVQPVGSPLSLECTVEGTSNPNLYWYRQAAGRGLQLLFYSVGIGQISSEVPQNLSASRPQDRQFILSSKKLLLSDSGFYLCALSRGYEQYFGPGTRLTVT.

The DNA for the CDR3 is TGCGCCAGCAGCGTCGGCGGGAGTGCAGATACGCAGTATTTT. Translating gives CASSVGGSADTQYF. This sequence joins TRBV5-1 and TRBJ2-3, with 7 bases matching TRBD2. This CDR3 is built from 14 residues. The germline CDR1 and CDR2 sequences are SGHRS and YFSETQ. V shed 4 bases and J 4 bases; nucleotides not matched to a gene: 6.

This chain uses TRBV4-1 with TRBJ1-6, with a weak D call TRBD1 (6 bases). The CDR3 has 16 amino acids. Germline values: CDR1 MGHRA, CDR2 YSYEKL. V lost 4 bases, J lost 6 bases, and 16 bases lay in between. DNA of the CDR3: TGCGCCAGCAGCCGTGCTACAGGGAGTAGTAATTCACCCCTCCACTTT. Residues: CASSRATGSSNSPLHF.

A few counts support this clone. The chain links TRBV7-3 to TRBJ1-2, with 7 bases identical to TRBD1. The CDR3 has 14 residues. After removal of 5 bases from V and 1 base from J, the junction contained 4 bases not matched to a gene. CDR1 is SGHTA, CDR2 FQGTGA, per germline. The CDR3 loop reads CASSQGGVNYGYTF. CDR3 sequence (DNA): TGTGCCAGCAGCCAAGGGGGCGTTAACTATGGCTACACCTTC.

V gene TRBV29-1 combines with J gene TRBJ2-2, with TRBD2 as a possible D gene (6 bases). Germline V gene sequence: CDR1 SQVTM, CDR2 ANQGSEA. V dropped 7 bases and J dropped 5 bases, with 26 bases sitting between them. CDR3 length equals 17 residues. CDR3: CSDRSGASVWVTGELFF. The CDR3 nucleotides read TGCAGCGACCGCTCGGGAGCTTCGGTATGGGTTACCGGGGAGCTGTTTTTT.

This chain links TRBV7-2 with TRBJ1-2; D possibly corresponds to TRBD1 (5 bases). This CDR3 region has 15 residues. V lost 1 base and J 6 bases, leaving 15 bases between the germline ends. Germline V gene lookup returns CDR1 SGHTA and CDR2 FQGNSA. CDR3: CASSLEERTYDGYTF. As DNA, the CDR3 is TGTGCCAGCAGCTTAGAGGAGAGGACATACGATGGCTACACCTTC. The variable domain in full, completed from reference TRBV7-2 and TRBJ1-2, reads GAGVSQSPSNKVTEKGKDVELRCDPISGHTALYWYRQSLGQGLEFLIYFQGNSAPDKSGLPSDRFSAERTGGSVSTLTIQRTQQEDSAVYLCASSLEERTYDGYTFGSGTRLTVV.

The V gene is TRBV18, the J gene TRBJ1-1; 9 positions match TRBD1. Germline-derived CDR1 and CDR2 are KGHSH and LQKENI. After removal of 3 bases from V and 3 bases from J, the junction contained 2 bases not matched to a gene. The CDR3 consists of 14 residues. This CDR3 reads CASSPGTGHTEAFF. The CDR3 DNA follows: TGTGCCAGCTCACCGGGGACAGGGCACACTGAAGCTTTCTTT.

V gene TRBV5-4 combines with J gene TRBJ1-4, with D possibly being TRBD1 (6 bases). Germline loops: CDR1 SGHNT, CDR2 YYREEE (reference sequence). CDR3 length: 17 amino acids. The V end lost 0 bases, the J end lost 3 bases, and 15 bases lay between the germline ends. Here the CDR3 DNA reads TGTGCCAGCAGCTTGGCGACAGGCGAGGGCTCTAATGAAAAACTGTTTTTT. It yields the protein CASSLATGEGSNEKLFF.

The chain employs TRBV11-2 and TRBJ2-5; D is ambiguous. Germline V gene sequence: CDR1 SGHAT, CDR2 FQNNGV. V lost 2 bases and J lost 1, with 5 bases in between. This CDR3 contains 13 residues. This CDR3 is CASSLPIQETQYF. CDR3 nucleotides: TGTGCCAGCAGCTTACCAATCCAAGAGACCCAGTACTTC. The full variable domain, rest sourced from reference TRBV11-2 and TRBJ2-5, is EAGVAQSPRYKIIEKRQSVAFWCNPISGHATLYWYQQILGQGPKLLIQFQNNGVVDDSQLPKDRFSAERLKGVDSTLKIQPAKLEDSAVYLCASSLPIQETQYFGPGTRLLVL.

The rearrangement joins TRBV10-3 to TRBJ1-1, with 12 bases identical to TRBD1. V shed 7 bases, J shed 7 bases, and the junction held 13 bases outside the gene matches. The CDR3 covers 16 residues. Per germline, CDR1 ENHRY and CDR2 SYGVKD. The CDR3 sequence is CAITNAGGQGAYEAFF. DNA of the CDR3: TGTGCCATCACCAACGCCGGGGGACAGGGGGCTTATGAAGCTTTCTTT.

This chain joins TRBV7-9 and TRBJ2-1; 8 nucleotides line up with TRBD2. Germline CDR1 and CDR2: SEHNR and FQNEAQ (reference sequence). The CDR3 has 16 residues. V lost 2 bases to trimming and J lost 6 bases; unmatched junction nucleotides: 9. The CDR3 nucleotides are TGTGCCAGCAGCTTAAGCGGGGGATGGGGGGTCAATGAGCAGTTCTTC. Translated: CASSLSGGWGVNEQFF.

The chain recombines TRBV3-1 (or the pseudogene TRBV3-2) with TRBJ2-7; D uncertain. This CDR3 is 12 amino acids long. The germline V gene encodes CDR1 LGHDT and CDR2 YNNKEL (reference sequence). V lost 4 bases and J 3 bases, leaving 7 bases between the germline ends. The CDR3 here is CASSPSGYEQYF. In nucleotides, the CDR3 is TGTGCCAGCAGCCCCTCCGGCTACGAGCAGTACTTC.

This chain links TRBV9 with TRBJ1-2, with 8 nucleotides matching TRBD1. The CDR3 is made up of 14 amino acids. Germline V gene lookup returns CDR1 SGDLS and CDR2 YYNGEE. After removal of 0 bases from V and 7 bases from J, the junction contained 5 bases not matched to a gene. In nucleotides, the CDR3 is TGTGCCAGCAGCGTAGGGCAGGGGGCCTTTGGCTACACCTTC. It translates to CASSVGQGAFGYTF.

The genes are TRBV29-1 and TRBJ2-2; 9 nucleotides align to TRBD1. Germline V gives CDR1 SQVTM, CDR2 ANQGSEA. Trimming removed 7 bases from V and 3 bases from J; junction bases left unmatched: 6. The CDR3 is 14 residues long. The CDR3 loop reads CSAGTGTYTGELFF. The CDR3 DNA is TGCAGCGCCGGGACAGGGACGTACACCGGGGAGCTGTTTTTT.

CDR3: CASSEAGYQPQHF. The CDR3, as DNA: TGCGCCAGCAGTGAGGCAGGGTATCAGCCCCAGCATTTT. The chain is built from TRBV10-2 and TRBJ1-5; D might be TRBD1 (5 bases). V lost 2 bases and J lost 5, with 7 bases in between. CDR3 length: 13 residues. CDR1 and CDR2 (germline): WSHSY, SAAADI.

Of note for this clone: Since no conserved phenylalanine or tryptophan closes the CDR3, a read error is the likely cause. It is unclear where the CDR3 begins or ends on the DNA, so no DNA is shown, and the CDR3 is as TCRdb lists it. The chain carries TRBV3-1 (or the pseudogene TRBV3-2) and TRBJ1-1; the table gives TRBD1 as D, unverified against the DNA. Germline loops: CDR1 LGHDT, CDR2 YNNKEL (reference sequence). The CDR3 has 11 amino acids, counting both end residues. The CDR3 spells CASSQKRGTGV.

This clone has only one observation. This chain joins TRBV5-4 and TRBJ1-1; no reliable D call. The CDR3 has 13 amino acids. Trimming took off 4 bases at V and 4 bases at J, with 11 bases between the two ends. CDR1 and CDR2 from the germline V gene are SGHNT and YYREEE (reference sequence). CDR3 DNA sequence: TGTGCCAGCAGCCCGGCGGGTGGCACTGAAGCTTTCTTT. Protein product: CASSPAGGTEAFF.

The chain joins TRBV28 to TRBJ1-5; D unclear. Germline-derived CDR1 and CDR2 are MDHEN and SYDVKM. The germline V and J ends were trimmed by 5 bases and 0 bases, with 5 bases remaining between them. CDR3 length: 13 residues. The CDR3: CASSPDSNQPQHF. The CDR3 nucleotides are TGTGCCAGCAGTCCAGATAGCAATCAGCCCCAGCATTTT.

This clone was observed a handful of times. The chain joins TRBV10-3 to TRBJ2-2; 7 bases agree with TRBD2. Germline V lookup: CDR1 ENHRY, CDR2 SYGVKD. CDR3 size: 13 residues. V shed 10 bases, J shed 6 bases, and the junction held 8 bases outside the gene matches. The CDR3 loop reads CATRPGRAGELFF. In DNA form, the CDR3 reads TGTGCCACCCGCCCGGGGAGGGCCGGGGAGCTGTTTTTT.

The chain carries TRBV4-1 and TRBJ2-1, with 9 positions matching TRBD1. Germline V gene data show CDR1 as MGHRA and CDR2 as YSYEKL. Germline trimming cut 6 bases from V and 6 bases from J; bases unmatched to any gene: 12. The length of the CDR3 is 16 residues. CDR3 region: CASSSLGTGISNEQFF. The CDR3 nucleotides read TGCGCCAGCAGTTCACTAGGGACAGGGATAAGCAATGAGCAGTTCTTC.

This chain joins TRBV19 and TRBJ2-7, with 12 bases aligning to TRBD2. The junction had 8 bases not matched to a gene; V was cut back by 9 bases and J by 5 bases. The CDR3 consists of 14 residues. Germline CDR1 and CDR2: LNHDA and SQIVND (reference sequence). The CDR3 region is CARKPSGGAHEQYF. CDR3 nucleotide sequence: TGTGCCAGAAAACCTAGCGGGGGGGCCCACGAGCAGTACTTC.

V and J are TRBV24-1 and TRBJ2-2; no definite D call. V lost 0 bases and J lost 7, with 5 bases in between. The CDR3 covers 13 residues. Germline V lookup: CDR1 KGHDR, CDR2 SFDVKD. The CDR3 DNA sequence: TGTGCCACCAGTGATTTGCAGATCGGGGAGCTGTTTTTT. This codes for CATSDLQIGELFF.

The rearrangement joins TRBV19 to TRBJ2-1, with TRBD1 identical over 12 bases. Germline V gene lookup returns CDR1 LNHDA and CDR2 SQIVND (reference sequence). V was clipped by 6 bases and J by 9 bases; unmatched bases: 12. This CDR3 has 16 amino acids. CDR3 protein: CASRPIGTGGGSEQFF. CDR3 coding DNA: TGTGCCAGTAGACCCATCGGGACAGGGGGCGGGAGTGAGCAGTTCTTC.

A note on this clone: This CDR3 is also generated by other DNA sequences in the sample. This chain uses TRBV30 with TRBJ1-2, with D possibly matching TRBD1 (5 bases). CDR3 length: 13 amino acids. CDR1 and CDR2 from the germline V gene are GTSNPN and SVGIG (reference sequence). V shed 0 bases and J shed 4 bases, with 9 bases lying between them. CDR3 sequence: CAWSVQGSYGYTF. In DNA form, the CDR3 reads TGTGCCTGGAGTGTGCAGGGTAGCTATGGCTACACCTTC.

The chain joins TRBV2 to TRBJ1-2; a weak D match, TRBD1 (5 bases). There are 12 residues in the CDR3. With 8 bases removed from V and 6 bases from J, the gap between germline ends came to 13 bases. Germline V gene lookup returns CDR1 SNHLY and CDR2 FYNNEI. CDR3 sequence reads: CASLGQADGYTF. The CDR3 DNA reads as TGTGCCAGCTTGGGGCAGGCGGATGGCTACACCTTC.